This T cell receptor beta chain was profiled in a study of cytomegalovirus exposure and HLA in healthy donors. V was cut by 0 bases and J by 7 bases, with 14 bases left in between. Germline CDR1 reads SGHRS; CDR2 reads YFSETQ. This CDR3 has 14 amino acids. Primers: 60 Vbeta forward and 13 Jbeta reverse. Assay: immunoSEQ multiplex PCR; the TCRdb copy retains only in-frame clones and omits some. The repertoire holds 200,000 to 250,000 clones, with less than 85% as singletons. The TCR was taken from a girl aged 2 to 10 in good health and CMV-seronegative. The sample was PBMCs. V and J are TRBV5-1 and TRBJ2-7, with D possibly TRBD1 on 5 matching bases. CDR3 sequence (DNA): TGCGCCAGCAGCTTGGAGTTGGGGCCTCGGGAGCAGTACTTC. Its translation is CASSLELGPREQYF.